This T cell receptor beta chain derives from a study of Graves' ophthalmopathy and Graves' hyperthyroidism. The authors amplified TCR beta CDR3 regions, and they did so from RNA transcripts for repertoire sequencing. RT-PCR with HTBI primers came first, then second-round multiplex PCR. TCRdb fed the multiplex PCR reads into MiXCR, producing one record per CDR3 protein. The sample carries about 740,000 distinct CDR3 sequences, roughly 41% recorded once. This clonotype was seen only once. This CDR3 region has 14 residues. With 10 bases removed from V and 2 bases from J, the gap between germline ends came to 18 bases. Germline CDR1 and CDR2: MDHEN and SYDVKM. Each donor who had ophthalmopathy showed moderate-to-severe activity, a CAS of ≥3, a NOSPECS of ≥4, and a duration under 3 months.

V is TRBV28 and J is TRBJ2-7; the D gene is possibly TRBD2 (5 bases). This clonotype was sampled from an adult man with Graves' ophthalmopathy. Sequenced: peripheral blood. DNA for the CDR3: TGTGCCACTATGACGAGGGCTATTCCCTACGAGCAGTACTTC. It specifies CATMTRAIPYEQYF.